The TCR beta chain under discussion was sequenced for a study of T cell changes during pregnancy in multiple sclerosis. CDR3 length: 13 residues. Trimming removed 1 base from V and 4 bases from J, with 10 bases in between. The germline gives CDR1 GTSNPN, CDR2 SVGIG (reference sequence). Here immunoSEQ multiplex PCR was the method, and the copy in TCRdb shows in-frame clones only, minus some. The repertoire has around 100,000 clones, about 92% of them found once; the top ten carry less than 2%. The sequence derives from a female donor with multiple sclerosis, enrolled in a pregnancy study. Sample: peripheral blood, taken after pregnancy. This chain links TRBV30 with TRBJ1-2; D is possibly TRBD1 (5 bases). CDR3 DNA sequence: TGTGCCTGGAGTGCAAAAGGGGTCTATGGCTACACCTTC. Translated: CAWSAKGVYGYTF.